This TCR beta chain was sequenced for a study of technical replicates of blood from a handful of donors. The CDR3 covers 14 residues. Germline V gene sequence: CDR1 MDHEN, CDR2 SYDVKM. V shed 3 bases, J shed 5 bases, and the junction held 3 bases outside the gene matches. Repertoires were generated with immunoSEQ multiplex PCR, while TCRdb's copy carries only in-frame clones and drops some. The table has about 75,000 clones, 91% seen once; the top ten hold 0.35% to 0.4%. This sequence joins TRBV28 and TRBJ2-1; 8 positions agree with TRBD2. Sequencing was performed on T cells isolated from PBMCs. The sequence was collected from a human donor in good health. Some clones in this sample may be carry-over from other donors' samples. The CDR3 bases are TGTGCCAGCAGTTTCACTAGCGGAAACAATGAGCAGTTCTTC. It codes for CASSFTSGNNEQFF.